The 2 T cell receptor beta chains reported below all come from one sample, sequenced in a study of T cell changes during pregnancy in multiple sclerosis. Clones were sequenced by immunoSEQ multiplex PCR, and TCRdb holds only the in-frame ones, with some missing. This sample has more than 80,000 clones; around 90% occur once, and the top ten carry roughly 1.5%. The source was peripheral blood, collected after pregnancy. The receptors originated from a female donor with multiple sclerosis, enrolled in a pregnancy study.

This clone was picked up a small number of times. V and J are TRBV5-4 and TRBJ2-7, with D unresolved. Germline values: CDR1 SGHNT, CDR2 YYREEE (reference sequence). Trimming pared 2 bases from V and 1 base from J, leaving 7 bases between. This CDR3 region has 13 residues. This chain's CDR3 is CASSFGNSYEQYF. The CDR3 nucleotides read TGTGCCAGCAGCTTTGGCAATTCCTACGAGCAGTACTTC.

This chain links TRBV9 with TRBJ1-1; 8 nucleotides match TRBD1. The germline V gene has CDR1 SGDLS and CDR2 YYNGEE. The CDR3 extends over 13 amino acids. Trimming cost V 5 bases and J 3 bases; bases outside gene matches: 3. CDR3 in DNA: TGTGCCAGCAGTGCAGGGGGCTACACTGAAGCTTTCTTT. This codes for CASSAGGYTEAFF.